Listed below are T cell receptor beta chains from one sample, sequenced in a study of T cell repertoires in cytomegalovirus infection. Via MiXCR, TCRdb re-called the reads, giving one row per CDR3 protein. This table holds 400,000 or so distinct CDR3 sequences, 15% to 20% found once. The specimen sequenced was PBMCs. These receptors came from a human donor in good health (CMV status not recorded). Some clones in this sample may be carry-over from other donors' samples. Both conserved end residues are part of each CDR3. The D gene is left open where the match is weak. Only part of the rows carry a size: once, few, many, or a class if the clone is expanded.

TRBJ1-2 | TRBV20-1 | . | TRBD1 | CSPGTGAPYGYTF | TGCAGTCCTGGGACAGGGGCCCCCTATGGCTACACCTTC
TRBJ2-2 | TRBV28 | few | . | CASRDSVDTGELFF | TGTGCCAGCAGGGACAGTGTCGACACCGGGGAGCTGTTTTTT
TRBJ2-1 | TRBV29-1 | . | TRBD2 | CSVEGKRGINYNEQFF | TGCAGCGTTGAAGGGAAGCGGGGGATCAACTACAATGAGCAGTTCTTC
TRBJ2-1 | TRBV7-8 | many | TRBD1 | CASSLRQGFYNEQFF | TGTGCCAGCAGCTTACGACAGGGCTTCTACAATGAGCAGTTCTTC
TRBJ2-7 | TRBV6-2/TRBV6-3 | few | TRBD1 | CASSLWTGAYEQYF | TGTGCCAGCAGCCTCTGGACAGGGGCCTACGAGCAGTACTTC
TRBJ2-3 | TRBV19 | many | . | CASRDGGDTQYF | TGTGCCAGTAGGGACGGGGGAGATACGCAGTATTTT
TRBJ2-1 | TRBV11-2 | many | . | CASSAQAYNEQFF | TGTGCCAGCAGCGCACAGGCATACAATGAGCAGTTCTTC
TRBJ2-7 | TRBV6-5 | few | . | CASSYSSSAEQYF | TGTGCCAGCAGTTACTCGAGCTCAGCCGAGCAGTACTTC
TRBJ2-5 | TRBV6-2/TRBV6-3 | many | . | CASSYRTGEETQYF | TGTGCCAGCAGTTACAGAACGGGGGAAGAGACCCAGTACTTC
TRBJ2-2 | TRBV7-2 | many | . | CASSSNRGQIAGELFF | TGTGCCAGCAGCTCGAACCGTGGACAGATCGCCGGGGAGCTGTTTTTT
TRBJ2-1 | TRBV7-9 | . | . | CASSEQGDEQFF | TGTGCCAGCAGCGAACAGGGAGATGAGCAGTTCTTC
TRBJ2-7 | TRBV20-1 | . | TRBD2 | CSAPPGGGYEQYF | TGCAGTGCCCCCCCGGGCGGGGGGTACGAGCAGTACTTC
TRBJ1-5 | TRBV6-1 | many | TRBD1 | CASSPLAGQAGQPQHF | TGTGCCAGCAGCCCCTTAGCCGGACAGGCGGGTCAGCCCCAGCATTTT
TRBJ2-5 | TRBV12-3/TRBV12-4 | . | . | CASSGSGYWETQYF | TGTGCCAGCAGTGGGTCAGGGTATTGGGAGACCCAGTACTTC
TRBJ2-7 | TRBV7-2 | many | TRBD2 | CASSPTLKSGRIYEQYF | TGTGCCAGCAGCCCCACCCTTAAGAGCGGGAGGATTTACGAGCAGTACTTC
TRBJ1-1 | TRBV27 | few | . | CASSLGRRGEAFF | TGTGCCAGCAGTTTAGGCCGACGGGGAGAAGCTTTCTTT
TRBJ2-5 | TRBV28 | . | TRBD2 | CASSLGLAGYQETQYF | TGTGCCAGCAGTTTAGGGCTAGCGGGATATCAAGAGACCCAGTACTTC
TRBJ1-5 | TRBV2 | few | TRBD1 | CASRRTGDSNQPQHF | TGTGCCAGCAGGAGGACAGGTGATAGCAATCAGCCCCAGCATTTT
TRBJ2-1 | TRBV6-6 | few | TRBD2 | CASSYQGTSVDEQFF | TGTGCCAGCAGTTACCAGGGGACTAGCGTCGATGAGCAGTTCTTC
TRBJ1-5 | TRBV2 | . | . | CASSDTGKPQHF | TGTGCCAGCAGCGACACAGGGAAGCCCCAGCATTTT
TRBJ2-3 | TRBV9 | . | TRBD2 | CASSASSGSPDTQYF | TGTGCCAGCAGCGCGTCTAGCGGGAGCCCAGATACGCAGTATTTT
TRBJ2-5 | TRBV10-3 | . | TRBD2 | CASSANDGTSGGTQYF | TGTGCCAGCAGTGCAAACGACGGGACTAGCGGAGGGACCCAGTACTTC
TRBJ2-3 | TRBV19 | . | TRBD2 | CASSPGLVATQYF | TGTGCCAGTAGTCCCGGACTAGTTGCTACGCAGTATTTT
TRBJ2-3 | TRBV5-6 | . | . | CASTPRGRDTQYF | TGTGCCAGCACTCCCAGGGGCCGGGATACGCAGTATTTT
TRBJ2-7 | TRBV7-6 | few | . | CASSRYTGTYEQYF | TGTGCCAGCAGCCGTTACACAGGAACCTACGAGCAGTACTTC
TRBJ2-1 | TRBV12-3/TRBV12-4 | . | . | CASRVGSFADEQFF | TGTGCCAGCAGGGTGGGCAGTTTTGCAGATGAGCAGTTCTTC
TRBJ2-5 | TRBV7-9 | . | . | CASSRILETQYF | TGTGCCAGCAGCCGGATTTTAGAGACCCAGTACTTC
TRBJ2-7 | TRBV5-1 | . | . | CASSLGGSGNFYEQYF | TGCGCCAGCAGCTTGGGCGGTTCGGGTAACTTCTACGAGCAGTACTTC
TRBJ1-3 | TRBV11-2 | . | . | CASSLIRGADTIYF | TGTGCCAGCAGCTTAATAAGGGGGGCCGACACCATATATTTT
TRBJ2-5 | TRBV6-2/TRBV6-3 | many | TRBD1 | CASNPRQGGETQYF | TGTGCCAGCAACCCTCGACAGGGGGGAGAGACCCAGTACTTC
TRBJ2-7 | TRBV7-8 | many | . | CASSLVVGRSYEQYF | TGTGCCAGCAGCTTAGTTGTTGGCAGATCCTACGAGCAGTACTTC
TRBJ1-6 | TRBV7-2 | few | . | CASSSGLWGSNSPLHF | TGTGCCAGCAGCTCGGGACTCTGGGGGTCTAATTCACCCCTCCACTTT
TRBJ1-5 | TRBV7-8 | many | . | CASSSQRTNQPQHF | TGTGCCAGCAGCTCCCAGAGGACTAATCAGCCCCAGCATTTT
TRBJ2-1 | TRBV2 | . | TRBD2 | CASSVLYRAGDSYNEQFF | TGTGCCAGCAGTGTGCTATATCGAGCGGGAGACTCCTACAATGAGCAGTTCTTC
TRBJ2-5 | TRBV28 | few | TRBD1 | CASSLTLTGPAPQETQYF | TGTGCCAGCAGTCTAACCTTGACAGGGCCGGCCCCCCAAGAGACCCAGTACTTC
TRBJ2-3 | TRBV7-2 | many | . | CASSVTNTQYF | TGTGCCAGCAGCGTAACAAATACGCAGTATTTT
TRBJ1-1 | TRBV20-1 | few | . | CSARDGSMNTEAFF | TGCAGTGCTAGAGATGGGTCCATGAACACTGAAGCTTTCTTT
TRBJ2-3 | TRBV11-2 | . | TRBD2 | CASSFRILAGGATDTQYF | TGTGCCAGCAGCTTCCGTATTCTAGCGGGAGGAGCCACAGATACGCAGTATTTT
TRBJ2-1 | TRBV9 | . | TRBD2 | CASSASGRSYNEQFF | TGTGCCAGCAGCGCCAGCGGGAGGAGTTACAATGAGCAGTTCTTC
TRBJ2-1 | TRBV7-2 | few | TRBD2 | CASSTSGFSPTSYNEQFF | TGTGCCAGCAGCACTAGCGGATTCTCTCCCACCTCCTACAATGAGCAGTTCTTC
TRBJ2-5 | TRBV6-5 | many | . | CASSYTLSETQYF | TGTGCCAGCAGTTATACCCTTTCGGAGACCCAGTACTTC
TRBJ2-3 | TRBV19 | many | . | CASSMFRDTDTQYF | TGTGCCAGTAGTATGTTCAGGGACACAGATACGCAGTATTTT
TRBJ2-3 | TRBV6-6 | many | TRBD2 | CASTPPGLAGTDTQYF | TGTGCCAGCACCCCGCCCGGACTAGCCGGCACAGATACGCAGTATTTT
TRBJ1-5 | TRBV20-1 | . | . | CSARDHSHPQHF | TGCAGTGCTAGAGATCATTCACATCCCCAGCATTTT
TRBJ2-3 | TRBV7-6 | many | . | CASSPRDRDTDTQYF | TGTGCCAGCAGCCCCCGGGATCGAGACACAGATACGCAGTATTTT
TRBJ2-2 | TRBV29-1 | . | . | CSVGRNLNTGELFF | TGCAGCGTCGGACGGAACCTGAACACCGGGGAGCTGTTTTTT
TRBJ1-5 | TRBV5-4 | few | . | CASSLWGGNQPQHF | TGTGCCAGCAGCTTGTGGGGGGGCAATCAGCCCCAGCATTTT
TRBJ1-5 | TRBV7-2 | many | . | CASSLEVEGTPQHF | TGTGCCAGCAGCTTAGAGGTAGAAGGCACGCCCCAGCATTTT
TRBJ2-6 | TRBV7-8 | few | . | CASSFGRGLGANVLTF | TGTGCCAGCAGCTTCGGTCGAGGGCTTGGGGCCAACGTCCTGACTTTC
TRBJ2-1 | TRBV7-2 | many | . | CASSRGSLGYNEQFF | TGTGCCAGCAGCCGGGGGAGCTTGGGCTACAATGAGCAGTTCTTC
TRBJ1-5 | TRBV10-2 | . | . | CASSESSVWGNQPQHF | TGCGCCAGCAGTGAGTCTTCGGTGTGGGGAAATCAGCCCCAGCATTTT
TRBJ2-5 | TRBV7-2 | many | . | CASRGGGATQYF | TGTGCCAGCAGGGGGGGGGGCGCGACCCAGTACTTC
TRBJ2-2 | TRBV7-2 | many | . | CASSPPIGGGGGELFF | TGTGCCAGCAGCCCACCTATAGGAGGGGGGGGAGGGGAGCTGTTTTTT
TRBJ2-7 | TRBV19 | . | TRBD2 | CAASGGPGEQYF | TGTGCCGCCTCGGGGGGGCCCGGTGAGCAGTACTTC
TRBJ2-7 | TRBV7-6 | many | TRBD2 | CASSLSTSGYEQYF | TGTGCCAGCAGCTTATCGACTAGCGGCTACGAGCAGTACTTC
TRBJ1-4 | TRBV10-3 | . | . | CAISESFWAVRTNEKLFF | TGTGCCATCAGTGAGTCGTTTTGGGCAGTCAGAACTAATGAAAAACTGTTTTTT
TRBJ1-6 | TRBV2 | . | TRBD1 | CASSEALGRGSYNSPLHF | TGTGCCAGCAGTGAAGCGCTCGGCAGGGGGTCCTATAATTCACCCCTCCACTTT
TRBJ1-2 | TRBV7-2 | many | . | CASSEHRANYGYTF | TGTGCCAGCAGCGAACACAGGGCTAACTATGGCTACACCTTC